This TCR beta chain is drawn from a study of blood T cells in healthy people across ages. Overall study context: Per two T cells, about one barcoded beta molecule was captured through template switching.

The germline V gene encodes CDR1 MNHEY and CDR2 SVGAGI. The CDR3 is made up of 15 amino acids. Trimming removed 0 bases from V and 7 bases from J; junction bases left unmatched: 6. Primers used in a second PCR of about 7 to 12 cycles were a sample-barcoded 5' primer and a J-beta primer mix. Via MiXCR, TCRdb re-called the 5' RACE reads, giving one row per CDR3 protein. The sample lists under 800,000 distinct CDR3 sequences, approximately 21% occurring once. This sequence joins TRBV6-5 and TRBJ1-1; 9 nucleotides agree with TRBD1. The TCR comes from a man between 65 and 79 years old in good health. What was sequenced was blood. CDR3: CASSYSGQGINEAFF. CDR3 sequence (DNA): TGTGCCAGCAGTTACTCCGGACAGGGGATTAATGAAGCTTTCTTT.